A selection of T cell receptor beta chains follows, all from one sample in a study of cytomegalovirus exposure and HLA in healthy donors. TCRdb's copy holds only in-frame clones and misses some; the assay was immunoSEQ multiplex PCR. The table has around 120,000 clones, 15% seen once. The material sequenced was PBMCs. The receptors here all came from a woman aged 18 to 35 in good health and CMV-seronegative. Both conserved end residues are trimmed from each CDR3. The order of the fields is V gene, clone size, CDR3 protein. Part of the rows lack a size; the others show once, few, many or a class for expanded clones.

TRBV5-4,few,ASSLDGFEQY
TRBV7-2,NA,ASSLGVLQGAAGYT
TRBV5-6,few,ASSLVGRLNQPQH
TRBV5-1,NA,ASTLDRASSYEQY
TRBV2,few,ASSESQDYGYT
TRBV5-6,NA,ASSLVGRGDSPLH
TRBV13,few,ASSDIRSSGRREQY
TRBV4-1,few,ASSQVGTTPSYEQY
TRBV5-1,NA,ASSPDDSYEQY
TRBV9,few,ASSVGSSGSTDTQY
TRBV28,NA,ASSPQMKRVNNEQF
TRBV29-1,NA,SVDLAGFGYNEQF
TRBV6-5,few,ASRIGTGRAF
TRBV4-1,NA,ASSQGDRGNTIY
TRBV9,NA,ASSVAGQSYEQY
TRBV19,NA,ASSTSGRATDTQY